This TCR beta chain was observed in a study of T-cell reconstitution after alpha-beta-depleted transplantation in children. V was clipped by 7 bases and J by 0 bases; unmatched bases: 5. Looked up from germline, CDR1 is SQVTM and CDR2 is ANQGSEA. The CDR3 runs 16 residues. A TCRbeta library incorporating unique molecular identifiers was prepared. From the PCR reads, TCRdb called clonotypes with MiXCR, one entry per CDR3 protein. The data show approximately 150,000 distinct CDR3 sequences, roughly 9% seen once. The sequence was collected from a female patient aged 2-9 years who had a stem cell transplant for congenital amegakaryocytic thrombocytopenia, so the T cells may come from the graft donor. Sequencing was performed on PBMCs, mostly from graft donor cells, taken 180 days after TCRalphabeta/CD19-depleted stem cell transplant. This chain uses TRBV29-1 with TRBJ2-2; TRBD2 agrees at 13 bases. The CDR3 DNA is TGCAGCGCTCAACTAGCGGGAGGGACGAACACCGGGGAGCTGTTTTTT. Its protein is CSAQLAGGTNTGELFF.